The subject of this entry is one T cell receptor beta chain. J gave up 9 bases and V 0 bases, and 8 bases lay outside the gene matches. This CDR3 comprises 15 residues. The germline gives CDR1 SGHDT, CDR2 YYEEEE. The protocol was immunoSEQ multiplex PCR, while the TCRdb copy is restricted to in-frame clones and leaves out a portion. The repertoire includes 250,000 or so clones, around three quarters of them detected once, and approximately 3.2% sits in the top ten. The sample is drawn from a study of blood T cell repertoires in COVID-19. Study-wide background: The analysed material was cDNA or gDNA that came from T cells, B-cell-depleted T cells, or PBMCs.

The chain is built from TRBV5-6 and TRBJ2-3, with TRBD1 matching 9 bases. The sequencing sample was made of peripheral blood. The TCR sequence derives from a woman of 80 years or more with acute or convalescent COVID-19. CDR3: CASSLVNGDRETQYF. Written as DNA, the CDR3 is TGTGCCAGCAGCTTGGTCAATGGGGACAGGGAAACGCAGTATTTT.